This TCR beta chain was sequenced in a study of identical twins (dated by TCRdb to 2016 to 2017). As for the study more broadly: To test whether fetal clonotypes persist, the study used deep sequencing on TCR alpha and beta repertoires from monozygotic twins, unrelated adults of various ages, and cord blood. To rule out contamination, the twin experiments were replicated at different times with different library preparation protocols.

This clonotype was counted at least ten times. Its antigen is still unknown. Base qualities were left out, and no much larger clone turns up one base away. Every donor in the study was a healthy Caucasian. The twin cohort consisted of three pairs of female monozygotic twins, all aged roughly 18 to 29 years. Positive isolation kits from Invitrogen were used to isolate the CD4+ and CD8+ T cell populations. Library generation was performed with 5' RACE. Sequenced using an Illumina HiSeq 2000. Template switching introduced a universal primer binding site; the final cDNA contained a unique molecular identifier, enabling accurate counting of TCR cDNA molecules. Specific primers in the conserved constant-segment region were used to synthesize first-strand cDNA for TCR alpha and beta chains. To control for contamination, each cDNA library was double barcoded with a SMART-Mk sample barcode plus Illumina barcodes. TruSeq adapter sequences, together with Illumina sample barcodes, were added in two successive PCR steps. Sequencing of the TCR alpha and beta cDNA libraries was done on the Illumina HiSeq platform using custom primers. As for how the authors treated the data: MiGEC processed the raw reads to extract unique molecular identifiers, while MiXCR was used to determine the CDR3 positions. For each individual, recombination models were inferred using an EM algorithm with the repgenHMM and IGoR tools. The analysis of shared clonotypes was done with the tcR package in R, with sharing normalized by the product of cloneset sizes. To study raw recombination without the effects of thymic and clonal selection, out-of-frame nonproductive sequences were analyzed. In-frame beta chains were kept once TCRdb had trimmed the public reads at Q25 with fastp and called clones with MiXCR. CDR3 protein duplicates are merged, each entry listing the most common genes and DNA. These V and J calls are TCRdb output, not the study's own analysis. Within this sample are 450,000 to 500,000 distinct CDR3 sequences, with around 15% of them counted one time only. Of the sample, more than 0.8% is held by the ten largest clones.

The investigation overall reported the following: Fewer insertions were carried by abundant cord blood beta clonotypes; a weaker similar trend was observed in young adult naive repertoires, while no such trend was observed in memory repertoires. Out-of-frame TCR alpha sharing in monozygotic twins was systematically underestimated by recombination models, whereas sharing between unrelated individuals was in agreement with the recombination models. Zero-insertion analyses could be partly confounded by invariant T cells such as MAIT and iNKT, although diverse VJ usage argued against such confounding for most clonotypes. Compared with coincidental sharing between unrelated individuals, out-of-frame TCR alpha sequences shared between twins showed an excess of sequences with low generation probability. In beta out-of-frame sequences, excess twin sharing was weaker, because having fewer shared sequences lowered the signal-to-noise ratio. Because the same donors could not be followed over many years, the conclusions depended on cross-sectional statistical analysis.

The CDR3, cysteine through phenylalanine, is 11 amino acids long. CDR3 DNA is the only sequence kept; it has 33 bases, read in frame from the first base. CDR1 and CDR2 (SEHNR, FQNEAQ) derive from the germline V gene (reference sequence). The V and J ends are trimmed by 3 bases and 5 bases, leaving 4 bases between them. These data are also associated with another study on yellow fever vaccine responses in identical twins. Taken from the second paper: The authors reported that the T cell response to vaccination in identical twins appeared partly convergent and partly personalized. The study precisely tracked vaccine-responding T cell clones in identical twins.

This clonotype was sampled from a woman in her late teens or twenties in good health. This sequence uses TRBV7-9 and TRBJ2-5, with the D segment identity uncertain. The sample was CD4+ T cells sorted from blood. The sequence in DNA is TGTGCCAGCAGCTTTACGGAGACCCAGTACTTC. This is translated as CASSFTETQYF.